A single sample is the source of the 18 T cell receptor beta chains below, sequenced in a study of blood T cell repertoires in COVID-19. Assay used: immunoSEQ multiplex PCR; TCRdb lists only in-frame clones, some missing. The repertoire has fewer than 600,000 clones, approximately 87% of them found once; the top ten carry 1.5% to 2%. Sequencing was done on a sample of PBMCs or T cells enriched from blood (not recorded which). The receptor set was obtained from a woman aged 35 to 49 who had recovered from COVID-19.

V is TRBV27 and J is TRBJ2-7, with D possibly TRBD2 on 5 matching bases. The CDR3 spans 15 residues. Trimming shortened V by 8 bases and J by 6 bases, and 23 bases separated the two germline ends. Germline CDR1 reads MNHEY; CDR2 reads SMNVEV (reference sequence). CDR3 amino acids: CASAFTSFVWREQYF. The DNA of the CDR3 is TGTGCCAGCGCCTTTACTAGTTTCGTGTGGCGCGAGCAGTACTTC.

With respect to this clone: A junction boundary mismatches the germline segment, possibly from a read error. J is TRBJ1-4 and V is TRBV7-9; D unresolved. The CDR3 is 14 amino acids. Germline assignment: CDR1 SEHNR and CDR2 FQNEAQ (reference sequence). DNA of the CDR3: TGTGCCAGCAGCTTAGGGAGGACTAAGGAAAAACTGTTTTTT. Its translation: CASSLGRTKEKLFF.

DNA for the CDR3: TGTGCCAGCAGTGACCTATCCCGGGGGACTAATGAAAAACTGTTTTTT. Amino acid sequence: CASSDLSRGTNEKLFF. This chain uses TRBV25-1 with TRBJ1-4; D possibly corresponds to TRBD1 (5 bases). Germline values: CDR1 MGHDK, CDR2 SYGVNS. Trimming pared 3 bases from V and 2 bases from J, leaving 13 bases between. The CDR3 is 16 amino acids.

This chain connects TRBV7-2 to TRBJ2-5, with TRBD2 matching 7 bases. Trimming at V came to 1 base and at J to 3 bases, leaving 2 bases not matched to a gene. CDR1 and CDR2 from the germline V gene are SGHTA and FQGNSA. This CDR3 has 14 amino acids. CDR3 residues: CASSLGAGEETQYF. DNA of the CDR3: TGTGCCAGCAGCTTAGGGGCGGGAGAAGAGACCCAGTACTTC.

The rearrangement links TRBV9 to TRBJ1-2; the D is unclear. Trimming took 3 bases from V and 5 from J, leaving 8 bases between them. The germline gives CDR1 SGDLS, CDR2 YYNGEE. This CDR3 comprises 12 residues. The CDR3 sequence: CASSGGGYGYTF. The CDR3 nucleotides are TGTGCCAGCAGCGGGGGAGGATATGGCTACACCTTC.

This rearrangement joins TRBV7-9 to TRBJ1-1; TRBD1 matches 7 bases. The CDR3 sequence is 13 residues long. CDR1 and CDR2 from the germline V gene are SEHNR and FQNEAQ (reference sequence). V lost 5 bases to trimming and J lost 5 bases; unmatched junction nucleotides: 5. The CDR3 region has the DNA TGTGCCAGCAGCAAACCCAGGGGGACTGAAGCTTTCTTT. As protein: CASSKPRGTEAFF.

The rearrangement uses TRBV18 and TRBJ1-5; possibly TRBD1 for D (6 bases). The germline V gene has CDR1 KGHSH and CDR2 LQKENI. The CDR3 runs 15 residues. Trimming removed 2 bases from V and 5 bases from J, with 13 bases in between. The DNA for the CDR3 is TGTGCCAGCTCACCATCCCCAGGGGCGGATCAGCCCCAGCATTTT. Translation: CASSPSPGADQPQHF.

The CDR3 region is CASSPNVAGGGSYNEQFF. In DNA form, the CDR3 reads TGTGCCAGCTCACCAAATGTAGCGGGAGGAGGCTCCTACAATGAGCAGTTCTTC. The chain joins TRBV18 to TRBJ2-1; 10 bases agree with TRBD2. Trimming took 2 bases from V and 0 from J; bases not matched to a gene: 7. The CDR3 covers 18 residues. Germline CDR1 is KGHSH and CDR2 is LQKENI.

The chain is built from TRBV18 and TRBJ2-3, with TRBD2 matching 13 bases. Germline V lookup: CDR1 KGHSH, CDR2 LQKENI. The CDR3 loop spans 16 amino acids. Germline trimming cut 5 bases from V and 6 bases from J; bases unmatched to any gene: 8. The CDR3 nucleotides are TGTGCCAGCTCAGACGGACTAGCGGGAGTTACTGATACGCAGTATTTT. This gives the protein CASSDGLAGVTDTQYF.

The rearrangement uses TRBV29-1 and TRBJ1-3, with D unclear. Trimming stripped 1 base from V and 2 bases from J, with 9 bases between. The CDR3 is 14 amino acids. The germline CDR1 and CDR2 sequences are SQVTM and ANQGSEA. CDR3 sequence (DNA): TGCAGCGTTGAAGGGGAGCCAACTGGAAACACCATATATTTT. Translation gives CSVEGEPTGNTIYF.

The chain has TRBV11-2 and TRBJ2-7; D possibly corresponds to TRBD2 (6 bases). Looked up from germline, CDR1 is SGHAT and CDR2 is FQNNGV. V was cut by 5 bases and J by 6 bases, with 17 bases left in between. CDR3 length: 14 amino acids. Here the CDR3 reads CASSPPGGGGEQYF. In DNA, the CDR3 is TGTGCCAGCAGCCCCCCCGGGGGAGGAGGCGAGCAGTACTTC.

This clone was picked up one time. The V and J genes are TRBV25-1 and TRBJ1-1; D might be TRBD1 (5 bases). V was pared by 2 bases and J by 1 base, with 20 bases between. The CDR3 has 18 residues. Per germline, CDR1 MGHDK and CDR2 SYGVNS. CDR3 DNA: TGTGCCAGCAGTGAAGGGGCCTACGGGCGTGTGAAGAACACTGAAGCTTTCTTT. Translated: CASSEGAYGRVKNTEAFF.

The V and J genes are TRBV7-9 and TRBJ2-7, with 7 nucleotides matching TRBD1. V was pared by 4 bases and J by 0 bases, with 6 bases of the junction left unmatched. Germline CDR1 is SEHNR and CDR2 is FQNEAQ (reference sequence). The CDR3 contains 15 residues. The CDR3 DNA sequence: TGTGCCAGCAGCTCTTCCGGGACAGACTCCTACGAGCAGTACTTC. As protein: CASSSSGTDSYEQYF.

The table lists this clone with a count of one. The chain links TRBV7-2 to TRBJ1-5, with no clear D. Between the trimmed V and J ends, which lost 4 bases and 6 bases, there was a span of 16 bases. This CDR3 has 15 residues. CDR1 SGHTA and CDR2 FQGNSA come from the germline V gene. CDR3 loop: CASSSDQWASQPQHF. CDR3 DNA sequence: TGTGCCAGCAGCTCAGATCAGTGGGCCTCTCAGCCCCAGCATTTT.

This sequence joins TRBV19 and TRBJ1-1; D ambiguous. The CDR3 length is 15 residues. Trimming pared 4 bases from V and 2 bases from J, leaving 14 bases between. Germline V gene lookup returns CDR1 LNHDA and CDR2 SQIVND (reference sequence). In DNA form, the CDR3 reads TGTGCCAGTAGTAGGCCTGTAAGAACCAACACTGAAGCTTTCTTT. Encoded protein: CASSRPVRTNTEAFF.

In DNA, the CDR3 is TGCGCCAGCAGCTTGGCTGGGGGGGATGGAAACACCATATATTTT. It specifies CASSLAGGDGNTIYF. This chain uses TRBV5-1 with TRBJ1-3, with D tentatively TRBD1 (5 bases). V dropped 0 bases and J dropped 3 bases, with 10 bases sitting between them. The CDR3 runs 15 residues. Germline V gene lookup returns CDR1 SGHRS and CDR2 YFSETQ.

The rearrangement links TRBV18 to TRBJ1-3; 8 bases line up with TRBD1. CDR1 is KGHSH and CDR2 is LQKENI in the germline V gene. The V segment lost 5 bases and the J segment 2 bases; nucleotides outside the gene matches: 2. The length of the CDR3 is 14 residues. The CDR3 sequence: CASSRGQAGNTIYF. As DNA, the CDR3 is TGTGCCAGCTCAAGGGGACAGGCTGGAAACACCATATATTTT.

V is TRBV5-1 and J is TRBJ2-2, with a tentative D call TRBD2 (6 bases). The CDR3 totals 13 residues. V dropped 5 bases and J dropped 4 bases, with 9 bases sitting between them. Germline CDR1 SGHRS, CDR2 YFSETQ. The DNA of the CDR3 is TGCGCCAGCAGGGCGGGAACCACCGGGGAGCTGTTTTTT. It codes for CASRAGTTGELFF.